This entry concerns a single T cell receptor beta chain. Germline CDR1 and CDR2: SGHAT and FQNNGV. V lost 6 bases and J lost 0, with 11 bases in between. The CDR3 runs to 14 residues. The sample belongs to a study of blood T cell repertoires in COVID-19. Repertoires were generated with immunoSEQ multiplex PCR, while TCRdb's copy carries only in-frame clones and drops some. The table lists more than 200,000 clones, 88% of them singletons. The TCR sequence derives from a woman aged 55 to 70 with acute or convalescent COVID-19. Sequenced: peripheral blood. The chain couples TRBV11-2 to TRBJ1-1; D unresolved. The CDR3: CASRQQLMNTEAFF. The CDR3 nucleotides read TGTGCCAGCAGGCAACAGCTCATGAACACTGAAGCTTTCTTT.